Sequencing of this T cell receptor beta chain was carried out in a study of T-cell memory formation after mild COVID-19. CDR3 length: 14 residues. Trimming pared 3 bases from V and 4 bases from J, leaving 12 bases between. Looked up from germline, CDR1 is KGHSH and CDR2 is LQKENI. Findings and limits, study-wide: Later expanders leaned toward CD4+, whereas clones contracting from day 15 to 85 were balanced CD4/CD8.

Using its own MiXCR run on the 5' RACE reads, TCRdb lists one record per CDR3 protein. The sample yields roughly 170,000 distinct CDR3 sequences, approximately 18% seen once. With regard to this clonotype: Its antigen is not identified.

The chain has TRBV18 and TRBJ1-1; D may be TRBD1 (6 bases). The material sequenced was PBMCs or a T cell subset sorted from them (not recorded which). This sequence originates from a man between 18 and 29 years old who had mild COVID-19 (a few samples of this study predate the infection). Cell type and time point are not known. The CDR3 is CASSPQGWSTEAFF. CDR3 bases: TGTGCCAGCTCACCTCAGGGGTGGTCCACTGAAGCTTTCTTT.